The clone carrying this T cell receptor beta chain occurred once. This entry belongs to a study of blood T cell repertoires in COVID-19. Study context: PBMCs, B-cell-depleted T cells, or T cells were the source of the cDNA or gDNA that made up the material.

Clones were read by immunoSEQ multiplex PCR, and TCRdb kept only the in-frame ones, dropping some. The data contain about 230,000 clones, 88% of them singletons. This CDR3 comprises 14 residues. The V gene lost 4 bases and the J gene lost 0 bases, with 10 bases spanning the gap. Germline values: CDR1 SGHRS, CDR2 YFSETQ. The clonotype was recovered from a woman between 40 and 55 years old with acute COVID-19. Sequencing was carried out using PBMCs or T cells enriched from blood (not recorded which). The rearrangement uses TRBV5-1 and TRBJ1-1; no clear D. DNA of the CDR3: TGCGCCAGCAGCCCTAGTATCCTGAACACTGAAGCTTTCTTT. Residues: CASSPSILNTEAFF. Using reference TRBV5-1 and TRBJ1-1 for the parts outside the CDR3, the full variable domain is KAGVTQTPRYLIKTRGQQVTLSCSPISGHRSVSWYQQTPGQGLQFLFEYFSETQRNKGNFPGRFSGRQFSNSRSEMNVSTLELGDSALYLCASSPSILNTEAFFGQGTRLTVV.